This T cell receptor (beta chain) was recovered during a study of OX40 agonist ivuxolimab in advanced cancers. In the case of this clone: Antigen unknown.

Germline CDR1 reads SNHLY; CDR2 reads FYNNEI. Trimming took 2 bases from V and 2 from J, leaving 6 bases between them. The CDR3 is 14 amino acids. Blood sampling was done at baseline, cycle 4 day 1, and cycle 7 day 1. Method: immunoSEQ multiplex PCR; TCRdb's copy keeps in-frame clones and lacks some. The data show roughly 100,000 clones, 90% seen once. General study results and limits: Some patients without response likewise showed low normalized clonal expansion. Within 6 weeks, CD4+ and CD8+ blood T cells expanded clonally at 0.1 to 3.0 mg/kg.

The chain carries TRBV2 and TRBJ2-2; D is unclear. The source is an adult with an advanced solid tumor such as melanoma, head and neck, liver or kidney cancer. Sequences were derived from CD4+ or CD8+ T cells sorted from blood, sampled in a trial of the OX40 agonist ivuxolimab. In nucleotides, the CDR3 is TGTGCCAGCAGTGAAACCACTAACACCGGGGAGCTGTTTTTT. Translating gives CASSETTNTGELFF.